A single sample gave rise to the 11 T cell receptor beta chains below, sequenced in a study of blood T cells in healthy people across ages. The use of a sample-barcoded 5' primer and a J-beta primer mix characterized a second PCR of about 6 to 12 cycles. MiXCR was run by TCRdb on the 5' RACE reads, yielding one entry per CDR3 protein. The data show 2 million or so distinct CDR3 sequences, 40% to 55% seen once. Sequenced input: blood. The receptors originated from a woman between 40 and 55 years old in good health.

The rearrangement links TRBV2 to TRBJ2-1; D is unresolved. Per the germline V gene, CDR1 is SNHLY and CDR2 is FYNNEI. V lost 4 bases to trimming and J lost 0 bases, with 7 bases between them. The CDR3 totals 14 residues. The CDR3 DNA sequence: TGTGCCAGCAGTGTCCAAAGCTCCTACAATGAGCAGTTCTTC. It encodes CASSVQSSYNEQFF.

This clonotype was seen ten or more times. CDR3 sequence (DNA): TGTGCCAGCAGCGTAGGGTCCACTAGCGGGGGGGCCGGATACAATGAGCAGTTCTTC. As protein: CASSVGSTSGGAGYNEQFF. V is TRBV9 and J is TRBJ2-1, with TRBD2 identical over 13 bases. This CDR3 region has 19 residues. Germline-derived CDR1 and CDR2 are SGDLS and YYNGEE. V lost 0 bases, J lost 4 bases, and 10 bases stayed unmatched. The full variable domain, in which reference TRBV9 and TRBJ2-1 provide the parts outside the CDR3, is DSGVTQTPKHLITATGQRVTLRCSPRSGDLSVYWYQQSLDQGLQFLIQYYNGEERAKGNILERFSAQQFPDLHSELNLSSLELGDSALYFCASSVGSTSGGAGYNEQFFGPGTRLTVL.

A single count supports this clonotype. The CDR3 sequence is CASSPAGGGPYNEQYF. Written as DNA, the CDR3 is TGTGCCAGCAGTCCCGCCGGCGGGGGGCCCTACAATGAGCAGTACTTC. The V and J genes are TRBV6-2 or TRBV6-3 and TRBJ2-7; 8 bases map to TRBD2. Germline trimming cut 5 bases from V and 7 bases from J; bases unmatched to any gene: 16. In germline, CDR1 is MNHEY, CDR2 SVGEGT. CDR3 length equals 16 residues.

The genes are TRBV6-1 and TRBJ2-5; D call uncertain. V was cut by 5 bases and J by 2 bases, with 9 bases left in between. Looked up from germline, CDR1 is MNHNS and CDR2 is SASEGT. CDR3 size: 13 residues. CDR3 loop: CASSTYGQETQYF. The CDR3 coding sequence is TGTGCCAGCAGTACCTACGGACAAGAGACCCAGTACTTC.

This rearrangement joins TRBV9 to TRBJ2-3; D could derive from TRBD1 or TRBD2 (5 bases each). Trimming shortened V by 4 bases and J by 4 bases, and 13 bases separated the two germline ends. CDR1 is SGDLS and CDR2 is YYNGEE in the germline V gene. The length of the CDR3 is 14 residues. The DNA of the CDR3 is TGTGCCAGCAGCTCTCAAGGGGACGCAGATACGCAGTATTTT. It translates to CASSSQGDADTQYF.

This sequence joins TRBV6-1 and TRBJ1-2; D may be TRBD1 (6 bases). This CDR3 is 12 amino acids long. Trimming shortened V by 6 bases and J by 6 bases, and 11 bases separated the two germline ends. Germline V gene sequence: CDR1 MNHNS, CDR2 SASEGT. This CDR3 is CASRGAGDGYTF. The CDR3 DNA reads TGTGCCAGCAGGGGGGCGGGTGATGGCTACACCTTC.

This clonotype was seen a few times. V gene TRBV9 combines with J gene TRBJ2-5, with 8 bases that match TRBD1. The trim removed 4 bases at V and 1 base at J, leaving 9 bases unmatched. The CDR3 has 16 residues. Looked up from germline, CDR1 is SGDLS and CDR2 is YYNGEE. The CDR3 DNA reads TGTGCCAGCAGCCTCAGGACAGGGCCCTTCCAAGAGACCCAGTACTTC. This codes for CASSLRTGPFQETQYF.

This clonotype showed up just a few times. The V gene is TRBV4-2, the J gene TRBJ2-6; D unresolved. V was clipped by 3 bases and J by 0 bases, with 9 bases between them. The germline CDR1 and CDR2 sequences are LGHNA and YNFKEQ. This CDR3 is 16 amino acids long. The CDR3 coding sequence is TGTGCCAGCAGCCAGACATCTATCTCTGGGGCCAACGTCCTGACTTTC. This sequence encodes CASSQTSISGANVLTF.

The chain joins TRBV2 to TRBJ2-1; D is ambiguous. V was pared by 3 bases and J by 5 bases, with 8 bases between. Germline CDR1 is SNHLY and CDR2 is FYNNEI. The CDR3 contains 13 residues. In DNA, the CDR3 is TGTGCCAGCAGTGAGGCAGTCGACAATGAGCAGTTCTTC. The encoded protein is CASSEAVDNEQFF.

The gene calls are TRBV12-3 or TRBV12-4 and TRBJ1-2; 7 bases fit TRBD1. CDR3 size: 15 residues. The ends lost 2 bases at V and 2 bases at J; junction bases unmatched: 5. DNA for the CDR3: TGTGCCAGCAGTTTACGACAGGGAGAGAACTATGGCTACACCTTC. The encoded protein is CASSLRQGENYGYTF.

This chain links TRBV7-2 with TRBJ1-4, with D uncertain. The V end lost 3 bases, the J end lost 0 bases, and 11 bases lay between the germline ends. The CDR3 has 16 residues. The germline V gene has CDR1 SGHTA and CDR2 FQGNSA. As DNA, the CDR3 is TGTGCCAGCAGCTTCACGGGATCCTCAACTAATGAAAAACTGTTTTTT. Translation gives CASSFTGSSTNEKLFF.